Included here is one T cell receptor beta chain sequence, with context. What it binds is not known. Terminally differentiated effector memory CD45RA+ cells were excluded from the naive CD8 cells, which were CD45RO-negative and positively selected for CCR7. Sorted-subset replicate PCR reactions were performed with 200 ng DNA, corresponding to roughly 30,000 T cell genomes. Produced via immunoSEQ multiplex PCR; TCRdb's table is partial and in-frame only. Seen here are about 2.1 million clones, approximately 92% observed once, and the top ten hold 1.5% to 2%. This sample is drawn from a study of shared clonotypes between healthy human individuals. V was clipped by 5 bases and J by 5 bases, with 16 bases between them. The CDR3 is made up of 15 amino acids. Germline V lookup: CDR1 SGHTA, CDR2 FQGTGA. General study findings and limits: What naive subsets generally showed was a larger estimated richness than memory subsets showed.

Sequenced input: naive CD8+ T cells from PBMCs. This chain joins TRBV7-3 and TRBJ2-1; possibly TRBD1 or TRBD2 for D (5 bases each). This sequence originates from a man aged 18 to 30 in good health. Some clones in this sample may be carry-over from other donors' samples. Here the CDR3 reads CASSPGWGPNNEQFF. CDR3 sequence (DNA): TGTGCCAGCAGCCCAGGGTGGGGACCAAACAATGAGCAGTTCTTC. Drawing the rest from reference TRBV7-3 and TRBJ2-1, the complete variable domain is GAGVSQTPSNKVTEKGKYVELRCDPISGHTALYWYRQSLGQGPEFLIYFQGTGAADDSGLPNDRFFAVRPEGSVSTLKIQRTERGDSAVYLCASSPGWGPNNEQFFGPGTRLTVL.